This T cell receptor (beta chain) was profiled in a study of post-analysis software for immune sequencing data (dated by TCRdb to between 2014 and 2017). For the wider study: Relapsing-remitting, secondary progressive and progressive-relapsing multiple sclerosis were recorded as disease courses, and subtype annotation was lacking for some patients. The patient repertoires were set against approximately 10 previously published healthy control repertoires from donors whose ages ranged from roughly 6 to 25 years. A subset of samples was prepared in parallel using single-end sample barcoding, then pooled and co-amplified after Illumina adapter ligation.

The germline V gene supplies CDR1 LGHNA and CDR2 YSLEER. The CDR3 runs 15 residues from the cysteine to the phenylalanine. Left in the record is the CDR3 DNA by itself, 45 bases read in frame from the first base. Between the V and J ends, shortened by 4 bases and 4 bases respectively, the junction contains 13 bases. Sample time point, as interpreted from the label and publication: second blood draw from one MS patient after hematopoietic stem cell transplantation. To demonstrate the VDJtools post-analysis software, TCR beta repertoires were profiled from the peripheral blood of about 13 young patients with multiple sclerosis. The multiple sclerosis patients were children and adolescents between 6 and 15 years of age. General findings and caveats noted by the study authors: Direct clustering with F measure showed strong co-clustering of samples prepared in the same batch, prompting a batch-effect correction. The control group was slightly older than the multiple sclerosis patient group. Compared with controls, multiple sclerosis patients had significantly lower normalized Chao1 diversity, a finding suggesting substantial peripheral T-cell clonal expansion. Patients showed significantly higher frequencies than controls for a handful of TRBV segments, among them TRBV5-6, TRBV5-1 and TRBV20-1.

To prepare the library, PCR was applied. Sequencing instrument: Illumina HiSeq 2500. Unique molecular identifiers were incorporated into TCR beta cDNA libraries to reduce PCR and sequencing biases. Every 1 to 10 million input T cells yielded 500,000 or so cDNA molecules, meaning each molecule approximated one T cell. The patient libraries were prepared and sequenced with the same protocol used for the earlier healthy control dataset. Within a given batch, samples were prepared together, multiplexed and sequenced on the same HiSeq lane. The original methods were these. MIGEC handled the raw barcoded reads, throwing out single-read molecular identifier groups before consensus assembly and CDR3 extraction. VDJtools was used for post-analysis of the clonotype tables, with diversity normalized by down-sampling every dataset to the smallest sample size. Repertoire overlap clustering matched CDR3 amino acid but not nucleotide sequences to correct batch-related cross-sample contamination. TCRdb handled the public reads itself, with Q25 trimming in fastp and clone calling in MiXCR, and kept productive beta chains. Entries are consolidated by CDR3 protein sequence, retaining the most common genes and DNA. These V and J calls originate from TCRdb's pipeline instead of the authors' own analysis. The sample table shows 150,000 to 200,000 distinct CDR3 sequences, and roughly 40% are seen once. The ten largest clones capture under 30% of the sample.

In regard to this clonotype: It has no known antigen specificity. Base-call qualities are not available, and no considerably larger clone is one nucleotide away.

The sample in question was blood, obtained after autologous hematopoietic stem cell transplantation. The source is a girl aged 10 to 17 with multiple sclerosis. Donor details come from another sample of the same person, matched by shared clones. The sequence joins TRBV4-3 to TRBJ2-2, with the D gene uncertain. The CDR3 reads as follows: CASSPSYGVTGELFF. The DNA reads as follows: TGCGCCAGCAGCCCGTCATATGGGGTCACCGGGGAGCTGTTTTTT.